This TCR beta chain was sequenced during a study of cytomegalovirus exposure and HLA in healthy donors. Study-wide findings and caveats: In a later analysis, across HLA loci, associated TCR counts were highest for DRB1, lowest for HLA-C. Among donors in an Asian-associated ancestry cluster, a later analysis reportedly found fewer N-insertions than the roughly 700-donor mean.

Donors consisted of healthy bone marrow donors. The PCR contained 60 Vbeta and 13 Jbeta primers. Clones were read by immunoSEQ multiplex PCR, and TCRdb kept only the in-frame ones, dropping some. The sample lists approximately 50,000 clones, 80% occurring once. This clone was detected once. The antigen is not known. Trimming took 4 bases from V and 7 from J; bases not matched to a gene: 1. The CDR3 is 12 amino acids. CDR1 and CDR2 from the germline V gene are PRHDT and FYEKMQ (reference sequence). What was sequenced was PBMCs. The origin of this receptor is a man between 25 and 39 years old in good health and CMV-seropositive. V gene TRBV13 combines with J gene TRBJ1-5; TRBD1 aligns across 7 bases. This CDR3 reads CASSSGQQPQHF. CDR3 in DNA: TGTGCCAGCAGCTCGGGACAGCAGCCCCAGCATTTT.